The sequence of this T cell receptor beta chain was determined in a study of blood T cell repertoires in COVID-19. The germline gives CDR1 LNHNV, CDR2 YYDKDF (reference sequence). This CDR3 is built from 16 residues. V lost 0 bases and J lost 7; bases outside the gene matches: 10. Sequencing used immunoSEQ multiplex PCR; TCRdb keeps in-frame clones, though not all of them. The sample includes some 200,000 clones, around 85% of them seen just once. This clonotype was sampled from a woman between 55 and 75 years old with acute or convalescent COVID-19. The sequencing sample was made of peripheral blood. The V call is TRBV15, the J call TRBJ1-1; 8 nucleotides align to TRBD1. CDR3: CATSRDPPDRGGEAFF. CDR3 coding DNA: TGTGCCACCAGCAGAGATCCACCCGACAGGGGCGGTGAAGCTTTCTTT.